Following are 30 T cell receptor beta chains from one sample sequenced in a study of T cell clonotyping in hematopoietic cell transplantation. Measured with immunoSEQ multiplex PCR; TCRdb has only the in-frame clones, and not every one. The table shows about 47,000 clones, with around 80% occurring only once. The time point denotes: recipient sample about 28 days before transplant, after cytoreduction. The sequencing here drew on peripheral blood mononuclear cells, taken before stem cell transplant. The receptors here all came from a man aged 55 to 70 with myelodysplastic syndrome. Some clones in this sample may be carry-over from other donors' samples.

CDR3 DNA sequence: TGCGCCAGCAGCTTGGGGGCGGGTAGGGGGAGGAACACTGAAGCTTTCTTT. Protein sequence: CASSLGAGRGRNTEAFF. The chain joins TRBV5-1 to TRBJ1-1; possibly TRBD1 for D (6 bases). The CDR3 has 17 amino acids. CDR1 is SGHRS, CDR2 YFSETQ, per germline. V was trimmed by 0 bases and J by 1 base, leaving 16 bases between them.

V gene TRBV6-6 combines with J gene TRBJ1-2; D remains ambiguous. The CDR3 runs to 14 residues. The germline V and J ends were trimmed by 8 bases and 6 bases, with 19 bases remaining between them. Germline V gene lookup returns CDR1 MNHNY and CDR2 SVGAGI (reference sequence). The CDR3 sequence is CASCRDPRFDGYTF. The CDR3 DNA follows: TGTGCCAGCTGCCGCGACCCCAGGTTCGATGGCTACACCTTC.

The genes are TRBV25-1 and TRBJ1-5; D not resolved. With 1 base removed from V and 0 bases from J, the gap between germline ends came to 7 bases. CDR1 is MGHDK and CDR2 is SYGVNS in the germline V gene. This CDR3 has 15 residues. The CDR3 here is CASSELWDSNQPQHF. The CDR3 bases are TGTGCCAGCAGTGAATTATGGGATAGCAATCAGCCCCAGCATTTT.

This rearrangement joins TRBV4-3 to TRBJ1-4; D is uncertain. This CDR3 is built from 15 residues. The V end was cut by 1 base, the J end by 7 bases, with 13 bases between. Germline assignment: CDR1 LGHNA and CDR2 YSLEER. CDR3 in amino acids: CASSQGRDLSEKLFF. The CDR3 nucleotides read TGCGCCAGCAGCCAAGGCCGGGATTTAAGTGAAAAACTGTTTTTT.

CDR3 region: CASSYSRTDSNQPQHF. CDR3 nucleotides: TGTGCCAGCAGTTACTCGAGGACAGATAGCAATCAGCCCCAGCATTTT. This sequence joins TRBV6-5 and TRBJ1-5; perhaps TRBD1 as D (6 bases). CDR3 length equals 16 residues. Trimming cost V 0 bases and J 0 bases, with 9 bases left between them. Germline V gene data show CDR1 as MNHEY and CDR2 as SVGAGI.

The J gene is TRBJ1-5, the V gene TRBV7-2; 10 bases agree with TRBD1. The CDR3 sequence is 19 residues long. Germline lookup yields CDR1 SGHTA and CDR2 FQGNSA. V gave up 5 bases and J gave up 2 bases; unmatched junction bases: 15. The CDR3 here is CASSPTGGLAGIGNQPQHF. CDR3 bases: TGTGCCAGCAGCCCGACAGGGGGCCTAGCGGGCATAGGCAATCAGCCCCAGCATTTT.

This chain links TRBV7-3 with TRBJ2-2; 7 positions agree with TRBD2. V lost 1 base and J lost 4; bases outside the gene matches: 3. CDR1 is SGHTA and CDR2 is FQGTGA in the germline V gene. This CDR3 region has 15 residues. The CDR3 region has the DNA TGTGCCAGCAGCTTAAGCGGGGGTAGCACCGGGGAGCTGTTTTTT. Amino acid sequence: CASSLSGGSTGELFF.

The genes are TRBV2 and TRBJ2-3; no clear D. The germline CDR1 and CDR2 sequences are SNHLY and FYNNEI. The V end was cut by 4 bases, the J end by 1 base, with 6 bases between. This CDR3 spans 13 amino acids. The CDR3 coding sequence is TGTGCCAGCAGTGTTACAGGCACAGATACGCAGTATTTT. Its protein is CASSVTGTDTQYF.

This chain uses TRBV28 with TRBJ1-5; D call uncertain. Trimming removed 7 bases at V and 0 bases at J, with 10 bases between. The CDR3 consists of 14 residues. Per the germline V gene, CDR1 is MDHEN and CDR2 is SYDVKM. The CDR3 loop reads CASTKAYSNQPQHF. The CDR3, as DNA: TGTGCCAGCACTAAGGCCTATAGCAATCAGCCCCAGCATTTT.

This clone showed up just once. The CDR3 region is CASSSEGAYEQYF. CDR3 coding DNA: TGCGCCAGCAGCTCCGAAGGCGCCTACGAGCAGTACTTC. The chain links TRBV5-1 to TRBJ2-7; D gene ambiguous. This CDR3 spans 13 amino acids. Trimming pared 3 bases from V and 2 bases from J, leaving 9 bases between. Germline CDR1 is SGHRS and CDR2 is YFSETQ.

The chain couples TRBV2 to TRBJ1-5; D is possibly TRBD1 (5 bases). The CDR3 covers 14 residues. With 6 bases removed from V and 1 base from J, the gap between germline ends came to 10 bases. Germline values: CDR1 SNHLY, CDR2 FYNNEI. CDR3 nucleotides: TGTGCCAGCAGCCCAGGGAGGAGCAATCAGCCCCAGCATTTT. Amino acid sequence: CASSPGRSNQPQHF.

J is TRBJ2-7 and V is TRBV5-4; 10 positions match TRBD1. Per germline, CDR1 SGHNT and CDR2 YYREEE (reference sequence). The J segment lost 11 bases and the V segment lost 4 bases, leaving 12 bases of the junction unmatched. The CDR3 runs 14 residues. In DNA form, the CDR3 reads TGTGCCAGCAGCGGAGGGAGGGACAGGGGTCGGGAGTACTTC. Translation: CASSGGRDRGREYF.

V usage is TRBV5-6 and J usage is TRBJ1-2; D ambiguous. V lost 3 bases to trimming and J lost 7 bases, with 16 bases between them. In germline, CDR1 is SGHDT, CDR2 YYEEEE. The CDR3 has 14 residues. The CDR3 DNA reads TGTGCCAGCAGCTCGGCGGGCAGGATTGGTGGCTACACCTTC. This sequence encodes CASSSAGRIGGYTF.

This chain links TRBV28 with TRBJ1-1; no clear D. Between the trimmed V and J ends, which lost 6 bases and 4 bases, there was a span of 12 bases. This CDR3 comprises 13 residues. Germline CDR1 MDHEN, CDR2 SYDVKM. DNA for the CDR3: TGTGCCAGCAGACCACCGAAGGGCACTGAAGCTTTCTTT. Its protein is CASRPPKGTEAFF. Looking up the rest from reference TRBV28 and TRBJ1-1 gives the full variable domain: DVKVTQSSRYLVKRTGEKVFLECVQDMDHENMFWYRQDPGLGLRLIYFSYDVKMKEKGDIPEGYSVSREKKERFSLILESASTNQTSMYLCASRPPKGTEAFFGQGTRLTVV.

The chain is built from TRBV5-8 and TRBJ1-1, with D hard to call. The CDR3 runs to 12 residues. CDR1 and CDR2 from the germline V gene are SGHTS and YDEGEE. The germline V and J ends were trimmed by 0 bases and 9 bases, with 9 bases remaining between them. The CDR3 loop reads CASSLVWTKAFF. CDR3 DNA: TGTGCCAGCAGCTTGGTTTGGACCAAAGCTTTCTTT.

This rearrangement joins TRBV19 to TRBJ1-4, with 9 bases matching TRBD1. CDR1 LNHDA and CDR2 SQIVND come from the germline V gene (reference sequence). V lost 5 bases to trimming and J lost 8 bases; unmatched junction nucleotides: 6. CDR3 length equals 14 residues. The CDR3 DNA reads as TGTGCCAGTAGTTCCGGGACAGGGTACGAAAAACTGTTTTTT. Its protein is CASSSGTGYEKLFF.

This chain links TRBV28 with TRBJ2-7; the D gene is possibly TRBD2 (5 bases). There are 13 residues in the CDR3. V lost 3 bases, J lost 3 bases, and 9 bases lay in between. Germline V gene sequence: CDR1 MDHEN, CDR2 SYDVKM. The CDR3 here is CASSFRGRYEQYF. The CDR3 DNA sequence: TGTGCCAGCAGTTTTCGCGGGCGCTACGAGCAGTACTTC.

The chain links TRBV7-2 to TRBJ2-3; the D gene could be TRBD1 or TRBD2 (6 bases each). Trimming stripped 6 bases from V and 3 bases from J, with 22 bases between. Germline V lookup: CDR1 SGHTA, CDR2 FQGNSA. This CDR3 has 17 amino acids. This CDR3 is CASRPEGGTGWTDTQYF. The DNA for the CDR3 is TGTGCCAGCAGGCCCGAGGGGGGAACAGGGTGGACAGATACGCAGTATTTT.

The rearrangement links TRBV18 to TRBJ1-4; D is possibly TRBD1 (6 bases). From germline, CDR1 is KGHSH and CDR2 LQKENI. V dropped 3 bases and J dropped 0 bases, with 20 bases sitting between them. This CDR3 is 19 amino acids long. The CDR3 DNA follows: TGTGCCAGCTCACCGATCCTCCTCCTACAGGGCCCAACTAATGAAAAACTGTTTTTT. Protein product: CASSPILLLQGPTNEKLFF. Based on the CDR3 plus reference TRBV18 and TRBJ1-4, the full variable domain is NAGVMQNPRHLVRRRGQEARLRCSPMKGHSHVYWYRQLPEEGLKFMVYLQKENIIDESGMPKERFSAEFPKEGPSILRIQQVVRGDSAAYFCASSPILLLQGPTNEKLFFGSGTQLSVL.

The chain recombines TRBV7-2 with TRBJ1-2; D is perhaps TRBD1 (5 bases). The CDR3 runs 15 residues. Trimming pared 4 bases from V and 4 bases from J, leaving 16 bases between. The germline gives CDR1 SGHTA, CDR2 FQGNSA. CDR3 nucleotides: TGTGCCAGCAGCTCCGGGGGTCCTCCACTCTATGGCTACACCTTC. Translating it yields CASSSGGPPLYGYTF.

The rearrangement links TRBV30 to TRBJ1-2; D is undetermined. Looked up from germline, CDR1 is GTSNPN and CDR2 is SVGIG (reference sequence). The ends were cut back, 4 bases at V and 0 bases at J, with 3 bases in the middle. There are 11 residues in the CDR3. In DNA form, the CDR3 reads TGTGCCTGGACAGCTAACTATGGCTACACCTTC. Its protein product is CAWTANYGYTF.

The chain carries TRBV19 and TRBJ1-2; no definite D call. From germline, CDR1 is LNHDA and CDR2 SQIVND (reference sequence). The CDR3 is made up of 13 amino acids. The germline V and J ends were trimmed by 3 bases and 3 bases, with 8 bases remaining between them. Here the CDR3 DNA reads TGTGCCAGTAGTATCGGTGCGGACTATGGCTACACCTTC. It encodes CASSIGADYGYTF.

The chain has TRBV9 and TRBJ1-2; D not certain. The germline V and J ends were trimmed by 4 bases and 3 bases, with 10 bases remaining between them. CDR1 and CDR2 from the germline V gene are SGDLS and YYNGEE. This CDR3 contains 13 residues. CDR3 amino acids: CASSLSRDYGYTF. The CDR3 DNA follows: TGTGCCAGCAGCCTATCCCGGGACTATGGCTACACCTTC.

The J gene is TRBJ1-6, the V gene TRBV30, with TRBD1 matching over 7 bases. Germline V gene data show CDR1 as GTSNPN and CDR2 as SVGIG (reference sequence). Trimming cost V 7 bases and J 6 bases; bases outside gene matches: 12. The CDR3 runs to 15 residues. CDR3 in amino acids: CASSPPGTANSPLHF. Here the CDR3 DNA reads TGTGCCTCTTCCCCCCCCGGGACAGCTAATTCACCCCTCCACTTT.

The rearrangement joins TRBV11-2 to TRBJ2-5, with D hard to call. The germline V and J ends were trimmed by 1 base and 9 bases, with 18 bases remaining between them. The CDR3 has 15 amino acids. CDR1 is SGHAT, CDR2 FQNNGV, per germline. As DNA, the CDR3 is TGTGCCAGCAGCTTAGGGAACCAGTTCGGGTCGGCCCAGTACTTC. Its protein is CASSLGNQFGSAQYF.

The V gene is TRBV6-1, the J gene TRBJ2-6, with 8 bases aligning to TRBD2. J gave up 0 bases and V 3 bases, and 4 bases lay outside the gene matches. Germline assignment: CDR1 MNHNS and CDR2 SASEGT. The CDR3 runs 17 residues. The CDR3 here is CASSERGARSGANVLTF. CDR3 DNA sequence: TGTGCCAGCAGTGAGCGGGGGGCCCGCTCTGGGGCCAACGTCCTGACTTTC.

This clone appeared a single time. The chain is built from TRBV27 and TRBJ2-7; 7 bases agree with TRBD2. Germline V lookup: CDR1 MNHEY, CDR2 SMNVEV (reference sequence). V gave up 5 bases and J gave up 4 bases; unmatched junction bases: 14. The CDR3 length is 16 residues. This chain's CDR3 is CASSPTPWREGYEQYF. For the CDR3, the DNA is TGTGCCAGCAGTCCTACCCCATGGAGGGAGGGTTACGAGCAGTACTTC.

This clone was detected a few times. The rearrangement links TRBV20-1 to TRBJ2-1; 7 nucleotides line up with TRBD1. The J segment lost 8 bases and the V segment lost 5 bases, leaving 3 bases of the junction unmatched. The CDR3 length is 11 residues. Germline V gene sequence: CDR1 DFQATT, CDR2 SNEGSKA (reference sequence). The DNA of the CDR3 is TGCAGTGCTCAAACAGGGGATGAGCAGTTCTTC. Translated: CSAQTGDEQFF.

The chain has TRBV2 and TRBJ2-1; D perhaps matches TRBD2 (6 bases). Trimming stripped 5 bases from V and 7 bases from J, with 21 bases between. This CDR3 region has 16 residues. CDR1 and CDR2 from the germline V gene are SNHLY and FYNNEI. The CDR3 is CASSSTSILTGNEQFF. CDR3 DNA: TGTGCCAGCAGTTCGACTAGTATCCTCACGGGTAATGAGCAGTTCTTC.

The chain employs TRBV9 and TRBJ1-1; D is uncertain. Trimming took 4 bases from V and 4 from J, leaving 11 bases between them. This CDR3 has 13 amino acids. Germline CDR1 reads SGDLS; CDR2 reads YYNGEE. The CDR3 sequence: CASSQVIGTEAFF. As DNA, the CDR3 is TGTGCCAGCAGCCAGGTGATAGGCACTGAAGCTTTCTTT.